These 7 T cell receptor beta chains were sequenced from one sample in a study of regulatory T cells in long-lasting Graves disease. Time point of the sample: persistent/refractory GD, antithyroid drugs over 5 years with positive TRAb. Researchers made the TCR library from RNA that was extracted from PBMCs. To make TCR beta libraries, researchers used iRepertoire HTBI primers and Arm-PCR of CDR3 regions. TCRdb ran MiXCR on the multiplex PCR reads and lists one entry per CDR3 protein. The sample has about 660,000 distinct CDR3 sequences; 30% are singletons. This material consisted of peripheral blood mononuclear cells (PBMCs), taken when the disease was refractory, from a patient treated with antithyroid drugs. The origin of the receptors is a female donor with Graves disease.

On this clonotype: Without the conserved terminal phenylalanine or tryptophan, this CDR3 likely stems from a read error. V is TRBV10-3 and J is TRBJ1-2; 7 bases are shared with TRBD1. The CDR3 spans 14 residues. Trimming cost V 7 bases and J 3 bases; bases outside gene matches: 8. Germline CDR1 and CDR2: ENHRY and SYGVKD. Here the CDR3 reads CAITELDRDYGYTY. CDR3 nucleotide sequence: TGTGCCATCACCGAATTAGACAGGGACTATGGCTACACCTAC.

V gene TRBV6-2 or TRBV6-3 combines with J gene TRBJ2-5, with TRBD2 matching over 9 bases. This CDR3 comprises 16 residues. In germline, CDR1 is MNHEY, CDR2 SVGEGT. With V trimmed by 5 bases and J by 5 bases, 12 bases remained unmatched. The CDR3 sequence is CASSESIAGVGETQYF. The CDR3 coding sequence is TGTGCCAGCAGTGAATCTATAGCGGGAGTAGGGGAGACCCAGTACTTC.

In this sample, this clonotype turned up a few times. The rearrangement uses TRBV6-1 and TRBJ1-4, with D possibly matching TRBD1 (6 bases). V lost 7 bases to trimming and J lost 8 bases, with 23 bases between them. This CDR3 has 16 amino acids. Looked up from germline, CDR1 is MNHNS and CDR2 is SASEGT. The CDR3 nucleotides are TGTGCCAGCACCAAGGGGGGGGCCACAAGGCGGGAAAAACTGTTTTTT. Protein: CASTKGGATRREKLFF.

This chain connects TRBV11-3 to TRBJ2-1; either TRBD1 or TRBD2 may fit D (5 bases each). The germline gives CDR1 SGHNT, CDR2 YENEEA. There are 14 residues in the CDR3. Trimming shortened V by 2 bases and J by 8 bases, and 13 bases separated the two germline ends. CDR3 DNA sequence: TGTGCCAGCAGCTTACTCGCCCGAGGGGATGAGCAGTTCTTC. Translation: CASSLLARGDEQFF.

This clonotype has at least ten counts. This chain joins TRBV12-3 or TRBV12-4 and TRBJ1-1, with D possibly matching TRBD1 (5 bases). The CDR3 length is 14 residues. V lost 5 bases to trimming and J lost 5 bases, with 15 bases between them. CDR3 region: CASSLQSGKTEAFF. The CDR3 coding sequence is TGTGCCAGCAGTCTCCAATCAGGGAAGACTGAAGCTTTCTTT.

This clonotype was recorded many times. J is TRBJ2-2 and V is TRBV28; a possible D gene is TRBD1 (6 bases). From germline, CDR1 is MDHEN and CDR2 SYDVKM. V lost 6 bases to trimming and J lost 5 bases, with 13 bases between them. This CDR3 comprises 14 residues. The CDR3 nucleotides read TGTGCCAGCAGCCTACGCCAGGGGACCGGGGAGCTGTTTTTT. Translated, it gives CASSLRQGTGELFF.

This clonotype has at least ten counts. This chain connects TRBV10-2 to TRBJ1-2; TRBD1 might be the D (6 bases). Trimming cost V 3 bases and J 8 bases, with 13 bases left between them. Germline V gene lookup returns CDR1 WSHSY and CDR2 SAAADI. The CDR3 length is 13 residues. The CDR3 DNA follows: TGCGCCAGCAGTGAAACAGGGTGGAGAGGCTACACCTTC. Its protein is CASSETGWRGYTF.